The following is a T cell receptor beta chain sequence with its context. Its recognized antigen is unknown. No per-base quality is available; no much larger clone lies one base away. This entry comes from a study of blood T cell repertoires in COVID-19 (dated by TCRdb to 2018 to 2021). Concerning the study at large: Collaborator samples came from the United States, Italy and Spain and covered acute and convalescent phases of COVID-19. Deeply sampled blood TCRbeta repertoires from subjects exposed to, actively infected with, or recovered from COVID-19 were included in the dataset. A freely available public database, intended as a resource for researchers studying the immune response to SARS-CoV-2, is where the repertoires were released. Where HLA class I and class II types were available, the types were taken from metadata supplied by the sample provider, not from assay-based typing. Samples were obtained from the ongoing ImmuneRACE study (first 160 participants) and from some 1,200 subjects provided by 6 global collaborators. The sample metadata nearly always contained a de-identified subject ID, COVID-19 status, age in years and sex. The material from the prospective study consisted of cDNA or gDNA derived from T cells, B-cell-depleted T cells, or PBMCs.

V is shortened by 3 bases, J by 7 bases, and the region joining them spans 9 bases. CDR1 LGHNA and CDR2 YNFKEQ are derived from the germline V gene. From cysteine to phenylalanine, the CDR3 is 13 amino acids long. The sequence is cut down to CDR3 DNA, 39 bases in frame from base 1. In Seattle, one collaborating source enrolled patients while the infection was active and tracked those patients longitudinally over the course of disease. The collaborating institutions used their own protocols to collect whole blood in K2EDTA tubes. For TCRbeta analysis, collaborator samples were shipped as frozen whole blood, as isolated PBMCs, or as DNA extracted from either sample type. Findings and caveats that apply to the study as a whole: The quantity of clinical and demographic metadata differed by source and by participant and was supplied without curation.

The immunoSEQ Assay, a bias-controlled multiplex PCR, was used to amplify TCRbeta CDR3 regions from genomic DNA. On the study's bioinformatics: The number of nucleated cells in each sample was estimated from the amplification of reference gene primers within the assay. To quantify the absolute abundance of each unique TCRbeta CDR3 rearrangement, sequence reads were collapsed and filtered. For each sample, productive Simpson clonality was calculated as the square root of Simpson's diversity index over productive rearrangements. Here the immuneACCESS table is served through TCRdb, limited to in-frame sequences with V and J called. Missing clones are a known gap in these copies; in checked studies unresolved V genes cover under half, and the rest lacks a known reason. V and J calls and clone size are those listed in that table; D and trimming were worked out from the DNA. In all, the sample holds some 450,000 clones, and 88% of those were seen once. In total, the top ten clones hold 10% to 15% of the sample.

This TCR derives from a woman aged 45-65 years with COVID-19, enrolled during active disease. The chain couples TRBV4-2 to TRBJ1-4, with the D segment identity uncertain. The source material was peripheral blood. DNA sequence: TGTGCCAGCAGCCAGGGTGGCGGTGAAAAACTGTTTTTT. It translates to CASSQGGGEKLFF.